The 21 T cell receptor beta chains given below trace back to one sample, sequenced in a study of shared clonotypes between healthy human individuals. The protocol was immunoSEQ multiplex PCR, while the TCRdb copy is restricted to in-frame clones and leaves out a portion. Of approximately 1,500,000 clones in the sample, around 98% were seen once. Sequenced material: naive CD4+ T cells sorted from blood. Subset of the sample: CD45RA+ positively selected. The source is a man younger than 40 in good health.

This clone has just one count. This chain uses TRBV28 with TRBJ2-7, with 7 positions matching TRBD1. This CDR3 contains 15 residues. Germline V gene lookup returns CDR1 MDHEN and CDR2 SYDVKM. J lost 3 bases, V lost 3 bases, and 8 bases had no gene match. The CDR3 bases are TGTGCCAGCAGTTTGATCCTGGGACAGCACTACGAGCAGTACTTC. It yields the protein CASSLILGQHYEQYF.

The chain couples TRBV18 to TRBJ2-1; TRBD1 is a possible D gene (5 bases). CDR1 is KGHSH, CDR2 LQKENI, per germline. CDR3 length: 15 amino acids. Deletions cut 3 bases from V and 2 bases from J, with 11 bases between. The CDR3 bases are TGTGCCAGCTCACCGCAGGGCGACACCTACAATGAGCAGTTCTTC. Residues: CASSPQGDTYNEQFF.

Worth noting for this clone: Other DNA sequences in this sample translate to the same CDR3. The J gene is TRBJ2-7, the V gene TRBV7-2; D is uncertain. The ends were cut back, 4 bases at V and 4 bases at J, with 8 bases in the middle. CDR1 SGHTA and CDR2 FQGNSA come from the germline V gene. The CDR3 consists of 12 residues. CDR3 sequence (DNA): TGTGCCAGCAGCTCTACCGGTTACGAGCAGTACTTC. Its protein is CASSSTGYEQYF.

This chain joins TRBV2 and TRBJ1-4; TRBD1 might be the D (5 bases). Trimming took off 1 base at V and 10 bases at J, with 13 bases between the two ends. Germline V CDR1 and CDR2: SNHLY, FYNNEI. This CDR3 is 14 amino acids long. CDR3 nucleotides: TGTGCCAGCAGTGAAGACCAGGGCCCTGCAAAACTGTTTTTT. Protein product: CASSEDQGPAKLFF.

The gene calls are TRBV28 and TRBJ1-1; D not resolved. There are 15 residues in the CDR3. Germline V gene lookup returns CDR1 MDHEN and CDR2 SYDVKM. Between the trimmed V and J ends, which lost 1 base and 0 bases, there was a span of 9 bases. The DNA for the CDR3 is TGTGCCAGCAGTTTATTACCAGTAATGAACACTGAAGCTTTCTTT. Translation: CASSLLPVMNTEAFF.

Here the CDR3 DNA reads TGTGCCAGCAGTTACTCGATAGGGGACAGAGACAATGAGCAGTTCTTC. Protein: CASSYSIGDRDNEQFF. The chain is built from TRBV6-5 and TRBJ2-1, with 7 positions matching TRBD1. V was clipped by 0 bases and J by 5 bases; unmatched bases: 7. The CDR3 consists of 16 residues. Germline CDR1 and CDR2: MNHEY and SVGAGI.

Concerning this clone itself: The junction departs from germline at one end; a sequencing error may be responsible. The chain combines TRBV4-3 with TRBJ1-2; TRBD1 is a possible D gene (5 bases). CDR1 is LGHNA and CDR2 is YSLEER in the germline V gene. The CDR3 runs to 14 residues. CDR3 amino acids: CASSQEKGIGAAQF. In nucleotides, the CDR3 is TGCGCCAGCAGCCAAGAAAAGGGGATAGGGGCAGCCCAATTC.

The V call is TRBV5-1, the J call TRBJ2-7, with 9 bases that match TRBD1. CDR3 size: 14 residues. The V segment lost 5 bases and the J segment 1 base; nucleotides outside the gene matches: 4. The germline CDR1 and CDR2 sequences are SGHRS and YFSETQ. CDR3 protein: CASRGQGQSYEQYF. In DNA, the CDR3 is TGCGCCAGCAGGGGACAGGGTCAATCCTACGAGCAGTACTTC. Variable domain in full (rest from reference TRBV5-1 and TRBJ2-7): KAGVTQTPRYLIKTRGQQVTLSCSPISGHRSVSWYQQTPGQGLQFLFEYFSETQRNKGNFPGRFSGRQFSNSRSEMNVSTLELGDSALYLCASRGQGQSYEQYFGPGTRLTVT.

This clone occurred once. The J gene is TRBJ2-2, the V gene TRBV28; a possible D gene is TRBD1 (6 bases). Trimming left V 6 bases short and J 4 bases short, with 12 bases between. Germline lookup yields CDR1 MDHEN and CDR2 SYDVKM. This CDR3 comprises 14 residues. CDR3 sequence: CASSHSGATGELFF. The CDR3 DNA sequence: TGTGCCAGCAGCCATTCAGGGGCCACCGGGGAGCTGTTTTTT.

This clone was seen a single time. The chain's CDR3 is CASSESSVPGTDTEAFF. DNA for the CDR3: TGCGCCAGCAGTGAGTCTAGCGTTCCAGGCACGGACACTGAAGCTTTCTTT. V gene TRBV10-1 combines with J gene TRBJ1-1, with D uncertain. V shed 0 bases and J shed 3 bases, with 17 bases lying between them. CDR1 WNHNN and CDR2 SYGVQD come from the germline V gene (reference sequence). The CDR3 runs 17 residues.

The rearrangement uses TRBV2 and TRBJ2-7; 8 positions agree with TRBD2. Germline V gene lookup returns CDR1 SNHLY and CDR2 FYNNEI. The CDR3 totals 14 residues. V was pared by 8 bases and J by 7 bases, with 13 bases of the junction left unmatched. The DNA of the CDR3 is TGTGCCAGCCAAGATAGCGGGACCCGGGGGGAGCAGTACTTC. This translates into CASQDSGTRGEQYF. Full variable domain (rest looked up from reference TRBV2 and TRBJ2-7): EPEVTQTPSHQVTQMGQEVILRCVPISNHLYFYWYRQILGQKVEFLVSFYNNEISEKSEIFDDQFSVERPDGSNFTLKIRSTKLEDSAMYFCASQDSGTRGEQYFGPGTRLTVT.

The chain combines TRBV5-6 with TRBJ2-7; no reliable D call. This CDR3 contains 15 residues. Germline V gene sequence: CDR1 SGHDT, CDR2 YYEEEE. With 0 bases removed from V and 2 bases from J, the gap between germline ends came to 12 bases. The CDR3 region has the DNA TGTGCCAGCAGCTTGGATGGGTTGGGAACCTACGAGCAGTACTTC. As protein: CASSLDGLGTYEQYF.

V and J are TRBV25-1 and TRBJ1-1; a weak D match, TRBD1 (5 bases). The V end lost 1 base, the J end lost 1 base, and 10 bases lay between the germline ends. The CDR3 extends over 15 amino acids. Germline lookup yields CDR1 MGHDK and CDR2 SYGVNS. DNA for the CDR3: TGTGCCAGCAGTGAATCGTCCAGGGCGAACACTGAAGCTTTCTTT. As protein: CASSESSRANTEAFF. The full variable domain, rest sourced from reference TRBV25-1 and TRBJ1-1, is EADIYQTPRYLVIGTGKKITLECSQTMGHDKMYWYQQDPGMELHLIHYSYGVNSTEKGDLSSESTVSRIRTEHFPLTLESARPSHTSQYLCASSESSRANTEAFFGQGTRLTVV.

The chain has TRBV10-1 and TRBJ2-1; tentative D call: TRBD2 (6 bases). The V end was cut by 2 bases, the J end by 2 bases, with 10 bases between. This CDR3 comprises 15 residues. Germline V gene lookup returns CDR1 WNHNN and CDR2 SYGVQD (reference sequence). CDR3 sequence (DNA): TGCGCCAGCAGTGAGCGGGGGAGACCCTACAATGAGCAGTTCTTC. It specifies CASSERGRPYNEQFF.

This sequence joins TRBV7-8 and TRBJ2-1; no definite D call. The CDR3 extends over 13 amino acids. The germline V gene has CDR1 SGHVS and CDR2 FQNEAQ. V was clipped by 5 bases and J by 2 bases, with 7 bases between them. Written as DNA, the CDR3 is TGTGCCAGCAGCCGGGCGACCTACAATGAGCAGTTCTTC. Protein sequence: CASSRATYNEQFF.

The sample holds one count of this clone. The genes are TRBV5-4 and TRBJ2-7, with a possible D match to TRBD1 (6 bases). The V gene's germline CDR1 is SGHNT and CDR2 YYREEE (reference sequence). There are 15 residues in the CDR3. Trimming stripped 2 bases from V and 2 bases from J, with 14 bases between. The chain's CDR3 is CASSFKQGSPYEQYF. In DNA form, the CDR3 reads TGTGCCAGCAGCTTTAAACAGGGATCACCCTACGAGCAGTACTTC.

The chain has TRBV7-9 and TRBJ1-3, with 10 positions matching TRBD1. Germline trimming cut 0 bases from V and 2 bases from J; bases unmatched to any gene: 1. There are 16 residues in the CDR3. CDR1 is SEHNR, CDR2 FQNEAQ, per germline (reference sequence). CDR3 sequence reads: CASSLAGTGAGNTIYF. CDR3 in DNA: TGTGCCAGCAGCTTAGCCGGGACAGGGGCTGGAAACACCATATATTTT.

This rearrangement joins TRBV7-2 to TRBJ1-1; no clear D gene. This CDR3 spans 11 amino acids. The germline V gene encodes CDR1 SGHTA and CDR2 FQGNSA. The ends were cut back, 2 bases at V and 8 bases at J, with 6 bases in the middle. The CDR3 DNA reads TGTGCCAGCAGCTTACGGGTAGAAGCTTTCTTT. Translated, it gives CASSLRVEAFF. The whole variable domain, remainder taken from reference TRBV7-2 and TRBJ1-1, is GAGVSQSPSNKVTEKGKDVELRCDPISGHTALYWYRQSLGQGLEFLIYFQGNSAPDKSGLPSDRFSAERTGGSVSTLTIQRTQQEDSAVYLCASSLRVEAFFGQGTRLTVV.

The chain recombines TRBV5-5 with TRBJ2-5; D uncertain. V dropped 2 bases and J dropped 4 bases, with 15 bases sitting between them. The CDR3 has 15 residues. CDR1 SGHKS and CDR2 YYEKEE come from the germline V gene (reference sequence). CDR3: CASSLGPSVGETQYF. The CDR3 DNA sequence: TGTGCCAGCAGCTTAGGCCCCTCAGTGGGAGAGACCCAGTACTTC.

The rearrangement uses TRBV5-6 and TRBJ2-4, with 8 positions matching TRBD1. The CDR3 is 15 residues long. After removal of 2 bases from V and 7 bases from J, the junction contained 8 bases not matched to a gene. Germline V lookup: CDR1 SGHDT, CDR2 YYEEEE. CDR3 protein: CASSLYDRGSNIQYF. The CDR3 DNA sequence: TGTGCCAGCAGCTTATACGACAGGGGAAGTAACATTCAGTACTTC.

This rearrangement joins TRBV29-1 to TRBJ2-3; 12 bases line up with TRBD1. The CDR3 runs 15 residues. V was pared by 1 base and J by 4 bases, with 3 bases of the junction left unmatched. The V gene's germline CDR1 is SQVTM and CDR2 ANQGSEA. The CDR3 DNA reads TGCAGCGTTGAAGGGGGGACAGGGGGCCCAGATACGCAGTATTTT. Translation: CSVEGGTGGPDTQYF.